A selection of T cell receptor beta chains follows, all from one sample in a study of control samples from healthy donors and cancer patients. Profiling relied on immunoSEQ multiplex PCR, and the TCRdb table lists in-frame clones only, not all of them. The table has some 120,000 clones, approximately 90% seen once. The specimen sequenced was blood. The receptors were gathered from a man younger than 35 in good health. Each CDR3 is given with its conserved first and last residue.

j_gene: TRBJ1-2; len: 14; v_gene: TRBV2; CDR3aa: CASTPGQASGGYTF
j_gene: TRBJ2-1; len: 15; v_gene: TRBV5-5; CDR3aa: CASSFTTGYYNEQFF
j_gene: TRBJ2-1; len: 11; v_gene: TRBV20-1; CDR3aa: CSASVSRNKFF
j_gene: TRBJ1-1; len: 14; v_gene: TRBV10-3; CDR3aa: CAISEGAWGTEAFF
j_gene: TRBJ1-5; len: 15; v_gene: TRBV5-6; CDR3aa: CASSGTGTVNQPQHF
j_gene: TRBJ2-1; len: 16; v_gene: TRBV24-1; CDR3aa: CATSDADSSSYNEQFF
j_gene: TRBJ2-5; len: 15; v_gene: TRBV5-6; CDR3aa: CASSLALTVQETQYF
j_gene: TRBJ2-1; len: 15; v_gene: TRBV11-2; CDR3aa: CASSLVRGRDNEQFF
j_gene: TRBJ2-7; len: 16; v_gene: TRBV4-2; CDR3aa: CASSPPAGTPSYEQYF
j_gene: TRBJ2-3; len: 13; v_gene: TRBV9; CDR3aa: CASSVEGADTQYF
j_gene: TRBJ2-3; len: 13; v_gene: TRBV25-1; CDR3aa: CASSGRDTDTQYF
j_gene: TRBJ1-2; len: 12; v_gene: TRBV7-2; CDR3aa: CASSFQGGGYTF
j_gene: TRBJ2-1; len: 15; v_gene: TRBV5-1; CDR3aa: CASSSSGGSYNEQFF
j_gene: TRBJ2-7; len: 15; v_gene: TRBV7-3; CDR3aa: CASSLQGGGSYEQYF
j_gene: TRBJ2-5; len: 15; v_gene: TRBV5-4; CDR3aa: CASSPSGGQQETQYF
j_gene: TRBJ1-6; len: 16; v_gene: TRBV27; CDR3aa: CASRSGTVIYNSPLHF
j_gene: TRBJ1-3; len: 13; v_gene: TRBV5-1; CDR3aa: CASSFSGADTIYF
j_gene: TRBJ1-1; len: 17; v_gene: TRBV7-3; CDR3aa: CASSVGGTGPMVAEAFF
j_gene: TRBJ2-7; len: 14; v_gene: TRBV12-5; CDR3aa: CASGLRGGSYEQYF
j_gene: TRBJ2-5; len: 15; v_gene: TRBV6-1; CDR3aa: CASSESPGARETQYF
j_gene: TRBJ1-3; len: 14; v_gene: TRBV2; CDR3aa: CASKPGQGSNTIYF
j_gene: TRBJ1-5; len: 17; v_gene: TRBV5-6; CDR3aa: CASSLGGMGPSNQPQHF
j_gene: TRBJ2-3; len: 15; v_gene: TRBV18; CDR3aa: CASSPVDPGPDTQYF
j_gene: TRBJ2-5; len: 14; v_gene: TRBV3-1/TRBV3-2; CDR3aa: CASSLGTGTETQYF
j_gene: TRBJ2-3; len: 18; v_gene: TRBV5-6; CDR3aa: CASSLVGSPGTGLDTQYF
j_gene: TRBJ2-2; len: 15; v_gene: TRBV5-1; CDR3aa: CASSWGRVLPGELFF
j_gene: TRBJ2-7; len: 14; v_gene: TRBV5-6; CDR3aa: CASSDGTGDYEQYF
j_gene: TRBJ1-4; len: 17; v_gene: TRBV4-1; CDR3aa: CASNTAPTPWGNEKLFF
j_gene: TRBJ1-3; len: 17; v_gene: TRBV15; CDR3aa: CATSSPFKGTSGNTIYF
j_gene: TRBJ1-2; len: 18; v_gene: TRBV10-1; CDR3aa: CASRETPSGQGKKEGYTF
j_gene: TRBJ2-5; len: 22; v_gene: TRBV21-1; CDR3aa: CASSKVLEKGTYDRKHQETQYF
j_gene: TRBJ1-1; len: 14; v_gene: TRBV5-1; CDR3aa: CASSLAEMNTEAFF
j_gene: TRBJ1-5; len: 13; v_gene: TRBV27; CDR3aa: CASSSSPNQPQHF
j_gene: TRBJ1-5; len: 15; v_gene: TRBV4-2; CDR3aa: CASSPTMYSNQPQHF
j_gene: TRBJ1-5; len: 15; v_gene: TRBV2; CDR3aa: CASRISYVSNQPQHF
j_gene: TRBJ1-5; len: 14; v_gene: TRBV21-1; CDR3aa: CARIQGADNQPQHF
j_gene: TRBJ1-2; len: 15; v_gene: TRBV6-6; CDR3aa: CASSRHPSGEGGYTF
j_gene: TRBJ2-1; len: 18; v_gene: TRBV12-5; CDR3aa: CASGLVLWDLRHYNEQFF
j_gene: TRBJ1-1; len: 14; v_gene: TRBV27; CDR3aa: CASSFGGLNTEAFF
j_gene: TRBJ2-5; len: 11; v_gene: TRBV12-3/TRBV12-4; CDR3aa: CASSRTETQYF
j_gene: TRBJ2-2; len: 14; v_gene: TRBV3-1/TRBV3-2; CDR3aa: CASSQRTNTGELFF
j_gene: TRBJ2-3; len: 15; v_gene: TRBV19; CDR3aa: CASSQAGFSTDTQYF
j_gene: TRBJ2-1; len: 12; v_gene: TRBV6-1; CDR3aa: CASSEVGLEQFF
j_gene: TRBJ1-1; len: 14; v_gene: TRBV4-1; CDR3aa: CASSQGDRVTEAFF
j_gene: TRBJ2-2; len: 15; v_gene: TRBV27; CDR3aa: CASSPAGPGTGELFF
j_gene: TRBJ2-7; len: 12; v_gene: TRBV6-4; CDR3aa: CATGPPEREQYF
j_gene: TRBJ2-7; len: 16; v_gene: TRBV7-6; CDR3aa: CASSPVVGRSSYEQYF
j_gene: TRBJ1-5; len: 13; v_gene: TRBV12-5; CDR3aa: CASGLGSNQPQHF
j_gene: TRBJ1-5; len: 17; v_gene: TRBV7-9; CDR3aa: CASSLGTGGYSNQPQHF
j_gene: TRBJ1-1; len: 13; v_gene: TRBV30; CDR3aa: CAWSVHQNTEAFF
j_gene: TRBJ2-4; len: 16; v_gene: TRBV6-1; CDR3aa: CASSEGTSGGGNIQYF
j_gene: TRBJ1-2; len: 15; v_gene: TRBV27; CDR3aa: CASSLNHRVGSGYTF